The 6 T cell receptor beta chains below come from one sample, sequenced in a study of cytomegalovirus exposure and HLA in healthy donors. Primers for the PCR totalled 60 Vbeta and 13 Jbeta. The repertoire was sequenced with immunoSEQ multiplex PCR; TCRdb's copy has only in-frame clones and lacks some. The data hold 200,000 or so clones, with approximately 80% observed a single time. Sequencing input: PBMCs. These receptors came from a boy aged 2 to 10 in good health and CMV-seronegative.

The rearrangement links TRBV27 to TRBJ1-1, with D maybe TRBD1 (5 bases). V was pared by 6 bases and J by 0 bases, with 11 bases between. CDR3 length: 14 residues. Germline V CDR1 and CDR2: MNHEY, SMNVEV (reference sequence). As DNA, the CDR3 is TGTGCCAGCAGATCCACAGGAGTGAACACTGAAGCTTTCTTT. Amino acid sequence: CASRSTGVNTEAFF.

V gene TRBV15 combines with J gene TRBJ2-5; 8 nucleotides line up with TRBD2. The better agreement between TRBJ2-7 and the DNA end casts doubt on the J call. The CDR3 has 16 amino acids. Per the germline V gene, CDR1 is LNHNV and CDR2 is YYDKDF (reference sequence). CDR3 region: CATSSDSRGGPYEQYF. The CDR3 region has the DNA TGTGCCACCAGCAGTGACTCACGGGGGGGCCCCTACGAGCAGTACTTC.

The gene calls are TRBV4-1 and TRBJ2-3, with D maybe TRBD2 (5 bases). The germline V gene encodes CDR1 MGHRA and CDR2 YSYEKL. Trimming cost V 4 bases and J 5 bases, with 22 bases left between them. This CDR3 is 17 amino acids long. CDR3 protein: CASSPQGGSLSEDTQYF. In nucleotides, the CDR3 is TGCGCCAGCAGCCCTCAAGGAGGAAGTTTAAGTGAAGATACGCAGTATTTT.

The CDR3 nucleotides are TGTGCCAGCAGTTACTCGACTAGCGGGGTCGGCAATGAGCAGTTCTTC. It codes for CASSYSTSGVGNEQFF. The chain uses TRBV6-5 and TRBJ2-1, with TRBD2 matching over 11 bases. Germline V gene sequence: CDR1 MNHEY, CDR2 SVGAGI. The V segment lost 0 bases and the J segment 6 bases; nucleotides outside the gene matches: 4. This CDR3 comprises 16 residues.

The table lists this clone with a few counts. The genes are TRBV6-1 and TRBJ2-7, with 12 bases aligning to TRBD2. This CDR3 has 17 amino acids. With V trimmed by 2 bases and J by 2 bases, 7 bases remained unmatched. Germline CDR1 reads MNHNS; CDR2 reads SASEGT. CDR3 coding DNA: TGTGCCAGCAGTGAATATGGACTAGCGGGACAACCCTACGAGCAGTACTTC. This gives the protein CASSEYGLAGQPYEQYF.

This chain links TRBV4-2 with TRBJ2-2; D might be TRBD2 (6 bases). Trimming left V 4 bases short and J 3 bases short, with 12 bases between. There are 15 residues in the CDR3. The germline gives CDR1 LGHNA, CDR2 YNFKEQ. Here the CDR3 reads CASSRKWGDTGELFF. The CDR3 coding sequence is TGTGCCAGCAGCCGCAAATGGGGGGACACCGGGGAGCTGTTTTTT.